This T cell receptor (beta chain) was sequenced during a study of shared clonotypes between healthy human individuals. Naive CD8 cells were CD45RO-negative, positively selected for CCR7, excluding terminally differentiated effector memory CD45RA+ cells. Profiling relied on immunoSEQ multiplex PCR, and the TCRdb table lists in-frame clones only, not all of them. The sample lists about 2 million clones, approximately 94% seen once, with roughly 1% in the top ten. V gave up 4 bases and J gave up 0 bases; unmatched junction bases: 11. The CDR3 sequence is 17 residues long. Germline CDR1 MGHRA, CDR2 YSYEKL.

The receptor was isolated from a man aged 18 to 30 in good health. The chain couples TRBV4-1 to TRBJ1-1; 7 nucleotides line up with TRBD1. Sample: naive CD8+ T cells sorted from blood. Written as DNA, the CDR3 is TGCGCCAGCAGCCCCCTTGGTTCAGGGGGAATGAACACTGAAGCTTTCTTT. Protein: CASSPLGSGGMNTEAFF.